This paragraph covers one T cell receptor beta chain sequence. Its antigen remains unidentified. There are no base qualities to consult, and no much larger clone falls within one base. TCR CDR3 regions were amplified from genomic DNA by multiplex PCR using the deep immunoSEQ assay. Genomic DNA extracted from each cell subset was distributed evenly over all wells of several immunoSEQ 96-well plates, and each plate served as one replicate. Each replicate PCR for sorted subsets received about 0.2 ug genomic DNA, equal to roughly 30,000 T cell genomes. Purified libraries were measured with a Qubit 3.0 fluorometer, size-checked on a Bioanalyzer 2100, and measured again with the KAPA Library Quantification kit. Every immunoSEQ 96-well plate was sequenced on a dedicated single-read 150-cycle Illumina NextSeq 550 flow cell. The authors processed their data as follows. Because the immunoSEQ output held only junctional sequences and lacked quality scores, the filtering could not match the filtering applied to full-length reads. Sequences were annotated with PyIR, a Python wrapper for IgBLAST v1.9, and V/J genes and CDR3 were assigned using IMGT germline references. Reads were removed for weak V/J assignments (E-value above 1e-6), missing CDR3, stop codons, out-of-frame junctions, or ambiguous translated residues. V3J clonotypes were defined as sequences sharing the same inferred V gene, J gene, and CDR3 amino acid sequence. Percentage overlap between repertoires was computed as shared unique clonotypes divided by the size of the smaller repertoire. Richness of each repertoire was evaluated using RTK rarefaction, the Chao1 estimator, and Recon v2.1 estimates of unobserved clonotypes. Generation probabilities were computed with OLGA for all TCRbeta clonotypes obtained by the gDNA method from several donors. TCRdb limited this immuneACCESS table to in-frame rearrangements with V and J called. A share of clones is missing; checked studies link under half to unresolved V genes, and the rest is unexplained. V, J and clone size are taken as reported in that table, and D and trimming were inferred from the DNA itself. Here the sample has roughly 2.1 million clones; 90% to 95% occur a single time. In total, the top ten clones hold roughly 1.7% of the sample.

The germline V gene (reference sequence) yields SEHNR for CDR1 and FQNEAQ for CDR2. Germline trimming amounts to 5 bases on V and 1 base on J, with 11 as the count of junction bases outside the gene matches. From the cysteine up to the phenylalanine, the CDR3 has a length of 17 residues. Only the CDR3 portion is preserved as DNA: 51 bases, with reading frame beginning at the first base. This sample stems from a study of shared clonotypes between healthy human individuals (dated by TCRdb to 2019 to 2021). For context, the study as a whole: Two women and a few men aged 18 to 49 years were included in the cohort. Per donor, leukapheresis produced somewhere between about 0.8 and 9 billion PBMCs. Different laboratories and diverse techniques were used to prepare libraries and sequence TCR repertoires, to increase sequencing depth and limit assay-specific biases. For each donor, three plates each were used for CD4 naive and CD4 memory, two plates were used for CD8 naive, and one plate was used for CD8 memory. To estimate repertoire size and how much clonotypes are shared between individuals, the study performed deep sequencing of blood TCR repertoires from roughly five healthy adults.

Findings and caveats that apply to the study as a whole: Pairwise subsampling led to the expectation that sequencing depth would affect the degree of clonotype sharing among donors. About 5% of naive CD4, around 3.6% of naive CD8, approximately 2% of memory CD4, and around 0.42% of memory CD8 clonotypes were shared across several donors. Even with the large sequencing depth, rarefaction of the sorted-subset datasets indicated that sequencing was incomplete. Because the study included only a small number of donors, the genetic and exposure-history diversity represented was limited. Only blood was sampled, and tissue TCR repertoires likely differ from those in blood. Naive subsets generally had larger estimated clonotype richness than memory subsets did. Higher generation probabilities were observed for clonotypes shared by all four sorted-subset donors than for non-shared clonotypes.

CD8 naive samples consisted of CD45RO-negative cells that were positively selected for CCR7, yielding a CD45RA+CCR7+ population without TemRA cells. Healthy HIV-negative adults with no recently reported acute infections or vaccinations were included as donors. Every donor was a Caucasian adult living in Nashville, Tennessee, USA. After blood collection by leukapheresis, PBMCs were isolated using Ficoll-Histopaque density gradient centrifugation and then cryopreserved in the vapor phase of liquid nitrogen. Analytical flow cytometry was used to check the purity and quantity of each magnetically sorted T cell population. Each sorted fraction had its genomic DNA isolated and then quantified by UV absorbance on a Nanodrop 2000c.

In this chain, TRBV7-9 is recombined with TRBJ2-1, and 7 junctional nucleotides match TRBD1. The clonotype was recovered from a young man in good health. Some clones in this sample may be carry-over from other donors' samples. Sequenced: naive CD8+ T cells from PBMCs. The intended sense of this specimen's cell subset or site label: CD45RA+CCR7+. The DNA sequence is given as TGTGCCAGCAGCAACAAGCTTAAGACAGGGTCCTACAATGAGCAGTTCTTC. It translates as CASSNKLKTGSYNEQFF.